Sequencing of this T cell receptor beta chain was carried out in a study of blood T cell repertoires in COVID-19. J lost 8 bases, V lost 7 bases, and 12 bases had no gene match. In germline, CDR1 is SGHTA, CDR2 FQGNSA. The CDR3 extends over 15 amino acids. Profiling relied on immunoSEQ multiplex PCR, and the TCRdb table lists in-frame clones only, not all of them. The table has about 240,000 clones, 83% seen once. The rearrangement links TRBV7-2 to TRBJ2-1, with TRBD1 identical over 9 bases. The sequence was collected from a woman in her thirties or forties who had been exposed to COVID-19. Sample: PBMCs or T cells enriched from blood (not recorded which). The CDR3 bases are TGTGCCAGCATCCCCGGACAGGGGAGGTTTTATGAGCAGTTCTTC. Protein product: CASIPGQGRFYEQFF.